Listed here is a single TCR beta chain. This clonotype showed up just a few times. Its recognized antigen is unknown. It has no much larger one-base neighbor in the sample; base qualities were not kept. The CDR3 starts with the cysteine, ends with the phenylalanine, and has 13 residues. Only CDR3 DNA remains: 39 bases, in frame from the first base. The junction carries 14 bases between V and J, which are trimmed by 5 bases and 3 bases respectively. According to the germline V gene, CDR1 reads SQVTM and CDR2 reads ANQGSEA. The entry originates in a study of regulatory T cells in long-lasting Graves disease (dated by TCRdb to about 2021). For the study in its entirety: Persistent Graves' disease was defined as antithyroid drug treatment for over 5 years with persistently positive TSH receptor autoantibodies. The study was conducted in China and was registered as a clinical trial. This study used TCR sequencing and RNA sequencing of peripheral blood to compare persistent Graves' disease patients against newly diagnosed Graves' disease patients. Persistent Graves' disease patients in the clinical cohort had taken antithyroid drugs for roughly ten years on average. A total of around 35 samples underwent TCR sequencing: about 13 from persistent and around 20 from newly diagnosed Graves' disease patients.

Results and caveats for the whole study, not just this receptor: Lower TCR Shannon entropy and fewer highly expanded clones were observed in persistent Graves' disease patients than in newly diagnosed patients, which suggested clonal expansion. The small sample size was acknowledged by the authors as a limitation that may reduce accuracy. A larger number of public clonotypes was shared among persistent patients (around 2,500) than among newly diagnosed patients (roughly 970). Only peripheral blood was studied, because thyroid tissue, the primary lesion, was inaccessible. Sequencing and analysis were limited to the TCR beta chain. Preferential use of TRBV28, TRBJ1-2 and TRBJ2-5 was observed in persistent disease, whereas TRBV20-1 and TRBJ2-1 were favored in newly diagnosed disease.

This specimen's time point label, interpreted: persistent/refractory GD, antithyroid drugs over 5 years with positive TRAb. RNA was extracted from PBMCs in TRIzol for both TCR sequencing and RNA sequencing. Graves' disease was diagnosed according to American Thyroid Association guidelines. The patients came from an endocrinology department in Xi'an, China. Each patient gave roughly 8.4 milliliters of peripheral blood, collected in an EDTA anticoagulant tube. Ficoll Paque Plus density gradient separation was used to isolate PBMCs, and no further T cell sorting was performed. An Agilent 2100 Bioanalyzer and agarose gel were used to assess RNA quality, and a NanoDrop 2000 was used to measure RNA concentration. The method was multiplex PCR. Sequencing used an Illumina HiSeq 4000. iRepertoire HTBI primers and Arm-PCR amplification of CDR3 regions were used to construct TCR beta libraries. Gel purification was performed on PCR products prior to sequencing. Per the source publication's procedure: Gene usage analysis of CDR3 amino acid clonotypes relied on the 60 or so TRBV and about 13 TRBJ segments identified across samples. Filtered high-quality paired reads were merged into contigs using COPE and FqMerger. BLAST was used to align contigs to the IMGT TRBV, TRBD and TRBJ reference genes, and CDR3 was defined following IMGT. Any clonotype with a frequency above 0.1% was classified as a highly expanded clone. Repertoire diversity was measured by Shannon entropy, and V-J evenness by the Gini coefficient. Clonotypes shared by more than one individual were considered public. The public sequencing data were trimmed at Q25 with fastp and processed into clonotypes with MiXCR by TCRdb, which kept only in-frame beta chains. Under each unique CDR3 protein, matching rows form one entry showing the most common genes and DNA. Here the V and J calls rest on TCRdb's processing, not on the authors' analysis. The sample table holds roughly 490,000 distinct CDR3 sequences, of which 22% were seen once. Around 13% of the sample goes to the ten largest clones.

This TCR came from a female donor with Graves disease. The sequencing here drew on peripheral blood mononuclear cells (PBMCs), taken when the disease was refractory, from a patient treated with antithyroid drugs. The chain is encoded by TRBV29-1 joined to TRBJ2-7; 5 matching bases give a weak D call of TRBD1. The DNA is TGCAGCGTTAAGGCAGGGTCTCTCTACGAGCAGTACTTC. Its translation is CSVKAGSLYEQYF.